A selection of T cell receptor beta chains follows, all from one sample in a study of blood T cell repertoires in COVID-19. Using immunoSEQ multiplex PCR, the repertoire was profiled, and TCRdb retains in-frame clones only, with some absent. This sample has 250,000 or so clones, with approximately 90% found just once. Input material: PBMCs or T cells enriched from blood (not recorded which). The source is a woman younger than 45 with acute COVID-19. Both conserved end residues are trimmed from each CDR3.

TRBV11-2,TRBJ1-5,ASSLDLQVFQPQH
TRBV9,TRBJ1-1,ASSVLGRGVNTEAF
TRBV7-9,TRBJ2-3,ASSARLGREY
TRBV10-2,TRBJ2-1,ASRTSGNYNEQF
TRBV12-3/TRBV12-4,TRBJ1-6,ASSQGVSPLH
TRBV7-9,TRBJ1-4,ASSYTGEKLF
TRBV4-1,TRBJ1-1,ASSQDVSKISAF
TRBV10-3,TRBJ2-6,AISAEDFGSGANVLT
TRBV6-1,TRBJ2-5,ASSDQGWEKTQY
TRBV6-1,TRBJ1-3,ASSEGGLGGNTIY
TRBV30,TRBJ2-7,AWTYPGQAYEQY
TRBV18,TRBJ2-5,ASSPITGGSETQY
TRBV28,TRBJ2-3,ASSPSRGDTQY
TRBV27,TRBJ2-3,ASSPTSTSTDTQY
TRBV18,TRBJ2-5,ASSPPQYQETQY
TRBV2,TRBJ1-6,ATTGNHSPLH
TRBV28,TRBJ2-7,ASSWTGQVYEQY
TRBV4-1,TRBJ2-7,ASRETVLSSYEQY
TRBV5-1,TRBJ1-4,ASSSGSGVLTNEKLF
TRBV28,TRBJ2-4,ASRGLENIQY
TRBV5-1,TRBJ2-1,ASSFLAGGEYNEQF
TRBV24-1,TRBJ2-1,ATSESGSNYNEQF
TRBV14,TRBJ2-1,ASTELAGVVVNEQF
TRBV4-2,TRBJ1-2,ASSQDLGLGTGGGYT
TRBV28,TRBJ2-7,ASSPPLLAGPSYEQY
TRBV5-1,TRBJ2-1,ASSDLAGVINEQF
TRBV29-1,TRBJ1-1,SAGEGRDTEAF
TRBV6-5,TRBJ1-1,ASSYPGTGPDTEAF
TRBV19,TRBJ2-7,ASSHFRSPLYEQY
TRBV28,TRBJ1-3,ASSFIPGQGFGNTIY
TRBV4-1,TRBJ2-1,ASSHQQGQGAYNEQF
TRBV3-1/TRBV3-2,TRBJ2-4,ASSQVLYSGSMDIQY
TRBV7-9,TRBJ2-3,ASSFVSGKSDTQY
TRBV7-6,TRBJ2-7,ASSLDPSVLYEQY
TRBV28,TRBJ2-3,ASSHGSDRGDTQY
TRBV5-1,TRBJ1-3,ASSLTGEGGYTIY
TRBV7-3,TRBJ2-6,ASSLRGQGASSGANVLT
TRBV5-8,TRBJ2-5,ASSGYGYQETQY
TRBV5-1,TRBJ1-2,ASSHSLGTGNTNYGYT
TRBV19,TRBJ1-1,ASSIAAVNTEAF
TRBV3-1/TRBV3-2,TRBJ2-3,ASSQADYIGSTDTQY
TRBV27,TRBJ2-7,ASSTRTSGMFGDYEQY
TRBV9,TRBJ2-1,ASSVGPGFSYNEQF